The entry that follows covers one T cell receptor beta chain sequence. No cognate antigen has been identified for it. Per-nucleotide qualities are absent, and no much larger clonotype sits a single base away. The junction shows trimming of 2 bases on V and 6 bases on J, plus 14 bases between the germline ends. CDR3 length: 15 amino acids, cysteine to phenylalanine. CDR3 DNA only is kept here, 45 bases in frame from base 1. The germline V gene sets CDR1 to SGDLS and CDR2 to YYNGEE. This record belongs to a study of shared clonotypes between healthy human individuals (dated by TCRdb to 2019 to 2021). With respect to the entire study: A few men and a couple of women, aged 18 to 49 years, made up the cohort. Per donor, three plates each were used for CD4 naive and CD4 memory, two for CD8 naive, and one for CD8 memory. To estimate repertoire size and how much clonotypes are shared between individuals, the study performed deep sequencing of blood TCR repertoires from a handful of healthy adults. Different laboratories and diverse techniques were used to prepare libraries and sequence TCR repertoires, to increase sequencing depth and limit assay-specific biases. Per donor, leukapheresis produced somewhere between about 0.94 and 9 billion PBMCs. Findings and caveats that apply to the study as a whole: Pairwise subsampling indicated that sequencing depth was expected to affect the degree of clonotype sharing among donors. Sharing across a few donors was observed for about 4.8% of naive CD4, 3% to 3.5% of naive CD8, around 2.5% of memory CD4, and over 0.3% of memory CD8 clonotypes. Clonotypes shared by all four sorted-subset donors showed higher generation probabilities than non-shared clonotypes. Because the study included a small number of donors, the genetic and exposure-history diversity represented was limited. Estimated clonotype richness was generally larger for naive than for memory subsets. Only blood was sampled, and tissue TCR repertoires likely differ from those in blood. Rarefaction of sorted-subset datasets indicated incomplete sequencing despite the large sequencing depth.

Healthy HIV-negative adults with no recently reported acute infections or vaccinations were included as donors. Only Caucasian adults living in Nashville, Tennessee, USA were represented among the donors. CD4+ T cells were enriched by magnetic negative selection, after which naive cells were positively selected on CD45RA and the negative fraction was taken as the memory subset. Blood was collected by leukapheresis, and PBMCs were isolated by Ficoll-Histopaque density gradient centrifugation and then cryopreserved in liquid nitrogen vapor phase. Analytical flow cytometry was used to check the purity and quantity of each magnetically sorted T cell population. From each sorted fraction, genomic DNA was isolated and quantified by UV absorbance on a Nanodrop 2000c. TCR CDR3 regions were amplified from genomic DNA by multiplex PCR using the deep immunoSEQ assay. Extracted genomic DNA from each cell subset was spread evenly across all wells of several immunoSEQ 96-well plates, with each plate serving as a replicate. For sorted subsets, about 200 ng genomic DNA, equal to 30,000 to 35,000 T cell genomes, was loaded into each replicate PCR. Purified libraries were quantified with a Qubit 3.0 fluorometer, sized on a Bioanalyzer 2100, and re-quantified with the KAPA Library Quantification kit. Every immunoSEQ 96-well plate was sequenced on a separate single-read 150-cycle Illumina NextSeq 550 flow cell. The study's processing was this. Because the immunoSEQ output held only junctional sequences and lacked quality scores, the filtering could not match the filtering applied to full-length reads. To assign V/J genes and CDR3, sequences were annotated using PyIR, a Python wrapper for IgBLAST v1.9, with IMGT germline references. Reads were filtered out if the reads had weak V/J assignments (E-value above 1e-6), no CDR3, stop codons, out-of-frame junctions, or ambiguous translated residues. A V3J clonotype was defined by an identical inferred V gene, J gene, and CDR3 amino acid sequence. Percentage overlap between repertoires was calculated by dividing the number of shared unique clonotypes by the size of the smaller repertoire. RTK rarefaction, the Chao1 estimator, and Recon v2.1 estimates of unobserved clonotypes were used to assess repertoire richness. Generation probabilities for all TCRbeta clonotypes obtained by the gDNA method from several donors were computed using OLGA. What TCRdb holds here is the immuneACCESS table cut down to in-frame rearrangements. Part of the clones is not present; checked against another copy, under half of the missing clones reflect an unresolved V gene, and the others are unexplained. D and trimming come from the DNA, and the V and J calls and clone size come from that table. The sample yields more than 900,000 clones; around three quarters were counted once. Roughly 0.62% of the sample is taken by the ten largest.

The V and J segments used are TRBV9 and TRBJ1-4; the D gene is perhaps TRBD1, on 6 matching bases. Input material: memory CD4+ T cells from PBMCs. Reading the label with the study, this specimen's cell subset or site is: CD45RA-negative fraction. This TCR was recovered from a man between 18 and 29 years old in good health. Some clones in this sample may be carry-over from other donors' samples. Read as DNA, the sequence is TGTGCCAGCAGCGTCGGGCAGGCAGGGGATGAAAAACTGTTTTTT. It translates as CASSVGQAGDEKLFF.